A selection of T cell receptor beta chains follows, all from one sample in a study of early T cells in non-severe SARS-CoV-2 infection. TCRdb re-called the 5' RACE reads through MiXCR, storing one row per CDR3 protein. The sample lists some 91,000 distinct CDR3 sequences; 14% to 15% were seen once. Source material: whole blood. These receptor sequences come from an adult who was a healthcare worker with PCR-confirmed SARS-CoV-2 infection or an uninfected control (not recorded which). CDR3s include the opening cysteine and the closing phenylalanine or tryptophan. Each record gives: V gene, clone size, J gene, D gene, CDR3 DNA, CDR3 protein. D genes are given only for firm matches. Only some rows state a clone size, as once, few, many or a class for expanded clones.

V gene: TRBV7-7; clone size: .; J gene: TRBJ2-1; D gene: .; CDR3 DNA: TGTGCCAGCAGCTTGGACGCTGGTGAGCAGTTCTTC; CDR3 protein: CASSLDAGEQFF
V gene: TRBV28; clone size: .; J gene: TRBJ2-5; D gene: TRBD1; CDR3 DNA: TGTGTCAGCACGGACAGGGGGCGAGAGACCCAGTACTTC; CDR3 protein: CVSTDRGRETQYF
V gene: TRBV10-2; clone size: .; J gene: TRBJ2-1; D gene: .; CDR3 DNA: TGCGCCAGCCGAACGGAGATTGAGCAGTTCTTC; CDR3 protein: CASRTEIEQFF
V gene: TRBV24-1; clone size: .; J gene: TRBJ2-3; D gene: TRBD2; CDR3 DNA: TGTGCCACGGGAGAACGGACTAGCGACACAGATACGCAGTATTTT; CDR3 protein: CATGERTSDTDTQYF
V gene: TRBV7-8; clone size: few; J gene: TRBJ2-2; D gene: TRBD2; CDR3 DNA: TGTGCCAGCAGCGGCACCCGGACTAGCGCAACGAACACCGGGGAGCTGTTTTTT; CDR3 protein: CASSGTRTSATNTGELFF
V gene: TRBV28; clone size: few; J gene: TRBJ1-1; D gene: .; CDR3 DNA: TGTGCCAGCAGTTTTAGACCCACTGAAGCTTTCTTT; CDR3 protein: CASSFRPTEAFF
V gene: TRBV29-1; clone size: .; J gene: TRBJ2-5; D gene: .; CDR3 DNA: TGCAGCGTGCCCTTGGGGGGCCAAGAGACCCAGTACTTC; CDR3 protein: CSVPLGGQETQYF
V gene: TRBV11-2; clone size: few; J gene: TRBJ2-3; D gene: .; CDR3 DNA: TGTGCCAGCAGCTCAAGACGGTTCACAGATACGCAGTATTTT; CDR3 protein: CASSSRRFTDTQYF
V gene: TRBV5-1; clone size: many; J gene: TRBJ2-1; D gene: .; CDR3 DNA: TGCGCCAGCAGCTTTGACAGTCCCTACAATGAGCAGTTCTTC; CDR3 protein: CASSFDSPYNEQFF
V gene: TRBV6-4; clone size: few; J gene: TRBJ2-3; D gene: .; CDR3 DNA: TGTGCCAGCAGTGACGGAGCGGCCACAGATACGCAGTATTTT; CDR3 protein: CASSDGAATDTQYF
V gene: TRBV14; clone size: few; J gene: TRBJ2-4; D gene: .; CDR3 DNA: TGTGCCAGCAGCCAAAACGGACGGGGAAGGTACTTC; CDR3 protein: CASSQNGRGRYF
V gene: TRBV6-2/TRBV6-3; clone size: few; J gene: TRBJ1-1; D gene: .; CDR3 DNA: TGTGCCAGCAGTTACTATTCGACTGAAGCTTTCTTT; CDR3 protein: CASSYYSTEAFF
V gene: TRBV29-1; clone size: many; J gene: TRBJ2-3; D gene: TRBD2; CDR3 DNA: TGCAGCTTGGAAGGGGAGGGAACAGATACGCAGTATTTT; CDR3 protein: CSLEGEGTDTQYF
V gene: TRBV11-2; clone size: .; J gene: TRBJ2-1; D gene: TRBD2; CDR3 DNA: TGTGCCAGCAGAGGACTAGCGGGAGTCTACAATGAGCAGTTCTTC; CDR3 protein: CASRGLAGVYNEQFF
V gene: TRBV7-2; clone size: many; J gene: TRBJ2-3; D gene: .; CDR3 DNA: TGTGCCAGCAGCCTCGACTACACAGATACGCAGTATTTT; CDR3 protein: CASSLDYTDTQYF
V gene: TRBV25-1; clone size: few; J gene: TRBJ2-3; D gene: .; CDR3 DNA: TGTGCCAGCAGTGACGGAGCTAGCACAGATACGCAGTATTTT; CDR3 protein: CASSDGASTDTQYF
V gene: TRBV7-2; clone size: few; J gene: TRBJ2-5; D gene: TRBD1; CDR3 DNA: TGTGCCAGCAGCTTCGTGGGACAGGGCCAAGAGACCCAGTACTTC; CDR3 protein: CASSFVGQGQETQYF
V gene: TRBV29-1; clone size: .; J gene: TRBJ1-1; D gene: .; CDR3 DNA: TGCAGCGCTAATACAGCGAACACTGAAGCTTTCTTT; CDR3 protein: CSANTANTEAFF
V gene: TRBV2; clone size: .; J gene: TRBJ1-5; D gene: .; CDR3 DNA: TGTGCCAGCACACCAGGGGTTAAGCCCCAGCATTTT; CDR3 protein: CASTPGVKPQHF
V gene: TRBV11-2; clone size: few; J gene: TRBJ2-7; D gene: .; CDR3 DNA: TGTGCCAGCGGCACAAGAGGTCAAGGCTACGAGCAGTACTTC; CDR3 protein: CASGTRGQGYEQYF
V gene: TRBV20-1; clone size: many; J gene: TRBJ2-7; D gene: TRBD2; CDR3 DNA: TGCAGTGCTAGTGGGACTAGCGGGAGGGCCCAATACGAGCAGTACTTC; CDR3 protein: CSASGTSGRAQYEQYF
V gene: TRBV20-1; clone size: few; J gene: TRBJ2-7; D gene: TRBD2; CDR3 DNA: TGCAGTGCTAGCGGGAGGGTATACGAGCAGTACTTC; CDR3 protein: CSASGRVYEQYF
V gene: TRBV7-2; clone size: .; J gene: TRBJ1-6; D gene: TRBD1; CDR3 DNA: TGTGCCAGCAGTCCGGGACAGGGGTTCTCCACCCTCCACTTT; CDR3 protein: CASSPGQGFSTLHF
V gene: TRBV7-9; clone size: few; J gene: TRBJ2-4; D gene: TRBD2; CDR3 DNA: TGTGCCAGCAGCCTAGGAGAGACTAGCGGGATAGCGTACTTC; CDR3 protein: CASSLGETSGIAYF
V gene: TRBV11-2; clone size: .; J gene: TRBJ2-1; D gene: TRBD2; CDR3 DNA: TGTGCCAGCAGCTCAGTCGGCGGGAGCTATGAGCAGTTCTTC; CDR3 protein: CASSSVGGSYEQFF
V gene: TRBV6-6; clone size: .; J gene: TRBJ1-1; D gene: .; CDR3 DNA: TGTGCCAGCAGTTATGGGACATCGAACACTGAAGCTTTCTTT; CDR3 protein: CASSYGTSNTEAFF